This T cell receptor beta chain was captured in a study of T-cell memory formation after mild COVID-19 (dated by TCRdb to about 2021). Regarding the research as a whole: TCR sequence clusters from the two donors were largely donor specific. In a couple of donors, T-cell clones that expanded and contracted after mild COVID-19 were followed by sequencing TCRalpha and TCRbeta repertoires longitudinally. The cohort was made up of two young adult volunteers, one female and one male, who were previously healthy. Overall results and qualifications from the work: Contracting CD4+ clones were located mainly in the CM and EM memory subsets, whereas CD8+ clones were found to be enriched in EMRA. From day 15 to 85, contracting clones showed balanced CD4/CD8 phenotypes, whereas a second wave of clones that expanded from day 15 to 37 leaned towards CD4+. Some responding clones were detected in pre-infection memory, which suggested that pre-existing cross-reactive memory T cells had joined the SARS-CoV-2 response. SARS-CoV-2 specificity of the second-wave clones peaking on day 37 was not confirmed. The study included only a couple of mild cases, and larger cohorts that include severe cases with pre-infection samples were judged to be necessary.

From the cysteine up to the phenylalanine, the CDR3 has a length of 13 residues. Of the read, only the CDR3 DNA is kept; its 39 bases are in frame from base 1. A distance of 16 bases separates the germline ends of V and J, which lose 6 bases and 10 bases respectively. CDR1 SGHTA and CDR2 FQGNSA are derived from the germline V gene. TCRdb names Illumina NovaSeq 6000 as the instrument used. TCRalpha and TCRbeta cDNA libraries were constructed by 5'RACE with constant-segment primers, with sample barcodes and unique molecular identifiers being introduced. Trizol reagent was used to extract RNA from every sample. The libraries were amplified in two PCR steps, and the second step added a second sample barcode and Illumina TruSeq adapters. Sequencing of the libraries was done on an Illumina NovaSeq, producing 2 x 150 bp paired-end reads. In the paper's pipeline: With migec v1.2.7, reads were demultiplexed and then collapsed into UMI-guided consensus sequences. With mixcr v2.1.11, UMI consensuses were aligned to TRA and TRB V and J templates and assembled into clonotypes. Clonotypes were classified as expanded or contracted when called significant by both edgeR and NoisET, with noise models trained on biological replicates. For edgeR calls, the thresholds were a false discovery rate-adjusted p below 0.01 and a log2 fold-change of 1. As an exploratory analysis of dynamics, max-normalized trajectories of the 1000 most abundant clonotypes were examined by PCA with hierarchical clustering. Separately sequenced CD4+ and CD8+ repertoires were used to assign a CD4 or CD8 phenotype to each responding clone. Starting from the raw public reads, TCRdb applied fastp trimming at Q25, assembled clones with MiXCR and retained in-frame beta chains. Every CDR3 protein is listed once, alongside the most common genes and DNA of its rows. TCRdb's processing, not the study's, gives the V and J calls here. The sample table holds about 250,000 distinct CDR3 sequences, of which 15% to 17% were seen once. In total, the top ten clones hold 2.1% of the sample.

Ficoll-Paque density gradient centrifugation was the method used to isolate PBMCs. To note about this clonotype: Its specific antigen is unknown. Base-call qualities are not available, and no considerably larger clone is one nucleotide away.

The sequencing sample was made of PBMCs or a T cell subset sorted from them (not recorded which). The sequence links TRBV7-2 to TRBJ2-1; TRBD1 is possibly the D segment (5 matching bases). The TCR sequence derives from an adult woman who had mild COVID-19 (a few samples of this study predate the infection). The sample titles of this study are shuffled in the database, so cell type and time point are left out; the donor was told from shared clones. The DNA reads as follows: TGTGCCAGCAGTACCCGGACATTTGTAGAGCAGTTCTTC. Its translation reads: CASSTRTFVEQFF.